A single sample is the source of the 26 T cell receptor beta chains below, sequenced in a study of blood T cell repertoires in COVID-19 (dated by TCRdb to 2020 to 2021). Receptors were amplified or captured by the immunoSEQ multiplex PCR assay. TCRdb took this table from immuneACCESS and kept in-frame rearrangements with V and J called. Such tables lack part of the clones; where checked against another copy, unresolved V genes explain under half of the gap, and the rest is unexplained. Across this sample there are 150,000 to 200,000 clones, with about 80% seen only once. The ten largest clones add up to 10% to 15% of the sample. Material: peripheral blood. The receptors come from a man between 65 and 85 years old who had recovered from COVID-19.

The chain is built from TRBV5-1 and TRBJ1-1, with D unclear. V was pared by 0 bases and J by 3 bases, with 9 bases between. Germline CDR1 SGHRS, CDR2 YFSETQ. CDR3 length: 14 amino acids. The CDR3 here is CASSLVVEDTEAFF. The CDR3 bases are TGCGCCAGCAGCTTGGTAGTTGAGGACACTGAAGCTTTCTTT. The whole variable domain, filled in from reference TRBV5-1 and TRBJ1-1, reads KAGVTQTPRYLIKTRGQQVTLSCSPISGHRSVSWYQQTPGQGLQFLFEYFSETQRNKGNFPGRFSGRQFSNSRSEMNVSTLELGDSALYLCASSLVVEDTEAFFGQGTRLTVV.

V gene TRBV28 combines with J gene TRBJ1-1, with D perhaps TRBD1 (6 bases). This CDR3 region has 12 residues. With 6 bases removed from V and 5 bases from J, the gap between germline ends came to 10 bases. CDR1 is MDHEN and CDR2 is SYDVKM in the germline V gene. In nucleotides, the CDR3 is TGTGCCAGCAGGCTAGGGGGAACTGAAGCTTTCTTT. It codes for CASRLGGTEAFF.

CDR3 region: CASGVDRVHSNQPQHF. CDR3 nucleotide sequence: TGTGCCAGCGGCGTTGACAGGGTACATAGCAATCAGCCCCAGCATTTT. V gene TRBV2 combines with J gene TRBJ1-5, with 7 bases aligning to TRBD1. The CDR3 is 16 residues long. V trimming: 8 bases; J trimming: 0 bases; junction bases outside the gene matches: 10. Germline loops: CDR1 SNHLY, CDR2 FYNNEI.

The V gene is TRBV30, the J gene TRBJ2-3; D might be TRBD2 (5 bases). V was trimmed by 5 bases and J by 0 bases, leaving 9 bases between them. CDR1 GTSNPN and CDR2 SVGIG come from the germline V gene (reference sequence). The CDR3 runs 13 residues. The CDR3 loop reads CAWVTTSTDTQYF. In DNA form, the CDR3 reads TGTGCCTGGGTGACTACTAGCACAGATACGCAGTATTTT.

This sequence joins TRBV5-1 and TRBJ1-3; D is possibly TRBD1 (6 bases). Germline lookup yields CDR1 SGHRS and CDR2 YFSETQ. The CDR3 has 17 residues. Trimming stripped 4 bases from V and 1 base from J, with 18 bases between. For the CDR3, the DNA is TGCGCCAGCAGCGTAGATGGGTCAGGGGCGTCTGGAAACACCATATATTTT. This gives the protein CASSVDGSGASGNTIYF. Full variable domain (missing parts from reference TRBV5-1 and TRBJ1-3): KAGVTQTPRYLIKTRGQQVTLSCSPISGHRSVSWYQQTPGQGLQFLFEYFSETQRNKGNFPGRFSGRQFSNSRSEMNVSTLELGDSALYLCASSVDGSGASGNTIYFGEGSWLTVV.

The chain has TRBV7-9 and TRBJ1-6; possible D gene TRBD1, 5 bases. Trimming stripped 2 bases from V and 5 bases from J, with 7 bases between. Germline CDR1 is SEHNR and CDR2 is FQNEAQ (reference sequence). CDR3 size: 14 residues. DNA of the CDR3: TGTGCCAGCAGCTTAACGACAGATAATTCACCCCTCCACTTT. This gives the protein CASSLTTDNSPLHF.

The chain uses TRBV4-1 and TRBJ2-7; 9 positions match TRBD2. The ends lost 2 bases at V and 3 bases at J; junction bases unmatched: 8. CDR3 size: 16 residues. Germline CDR1 and CDR2: MGHRA and YSYEKL. CDR3 amino acids: CASSQTTSGTFYEQYF. CDR3 coding DNA: TGCGCCAGCAGCCAAACGACTAGCGGTACCTTCTACGAGCAGTACTTC.

This chain joins TRBV6-5 and TRBJ2-7; tentatively, D is TRBD1 (5 bases). CDR3 length: 13 residues. V lost 5 bases to trimming and J lost 3 bases, with 11 bases between them. CDR1 MNHEY and CDR2 SVGAGI come from the germline V gene. Here the CDR3 DNA reads TGTGCCAGCAGTAAACTCCAGGGCTACGAGCAGTACTTC. Translated: CASSKLQGYEQYF.

The chain employs TRBV6-5 and TRBJ2-3; TRBD2 agrees at 7 bases. The CDR3 runs 14 residues. Unmatched junction bases numbered 9, after V lost 10 bases and J lost 2 bases. Germline CDR1 is MNHEY and CDR2 is SVGAGI. The CDR3 is CAILERELTDTQYF. Written as DNA, the CDR3 is TGTGCCATTTTAGAGCGGGAACTCACAGATACGCAGTATTTT.

The chain uses TRBV7-9 and TRBJ2-3, with a weak D call TRBD2 (6 bases). This CDR3 region has 14 residues. V was trimmed by 3 bases and J by 6 bases, leaving 13 bases between them. Germline V gene lookup returns CDR1 SEHNR and CDR2 FQNEAQ (reference sequence). The CDR3 coding sequence is TGTGCCAGCAGCTTGATGGGCGGGACCGATACGCAGTATTTT. Its translation: CASSLMGGTDTQYF.

The chain carries TRBV7-2 and TRBJ2-1; 12 bases agree with TRBD2. This CDR3 contains 14 residues. J lost 9 bases, V lost 6 bases, and 6 bases had no gene match. The germline gives CDR1 SGHTA, CDR2 FQGNSA. CDR3 in amino acids: CASSRTSGITEQFF. For the CDR3, the DNA is TGTGCCAGCAGTCGGACTAGCGGGATTACTGAGCAGTTCTTC.

This clone was observed a handful of times. The DNA of the CDR3 is TGTGCCAGCAGCCAGGACAGACTCCGCTCTGGAAACACCATATATTTT. It specifies CASSQDRLRSGNTIYF. The chain couples TRBV7-9 to TRBJ1-3; the D gene is possibly TRBD1 (6 bases). This CDR3 has 16 residues. Germline V gene data show CDR1 as SEHNR and CDR2 as FQNEAQ (reference sequence). V dropped 5 bases and J dropped 0 bases, with 14 bases sitting between them.

The chain joins TRBV2 to TRBJ2-7; 9 bases match TRBD1. The germline V gene has CDR1 SNHLY and CDR2 FYNNEI. V lost 4 bases to trimming and J lost 3 bases; unmatched junction nucleotides: 7. CDR3 length equals 15 residues. CDR3 nucleotide sequence: TGTGCCAGCAGTGCACAGGGACAGGGCGACTACGAGCAGTACTTC. Translated: CASSAQGQGDYEQYF.

This clone was seen only a few times. The chain has TRBV5-1 and TRBJ2-5; D not resolved. Germline CDR1 reads SGHRS; CDR2 reads YFSETQ. This CDR3 contains 13 residues. V was clipped by 0 bases and J by 0 bases, with 3 bases between them. DNA of the CDR3: TGCGCCAGCAGCTTGGACTACCAAGAGACCCAGTACTTC. This codes for CASSLDYQETQYF. Drawing the rest from reference TRBV5-1 and TRBJ2-5, the complete variable domain is KAGVTQTPRYLIKTRGQQVTLSCSPISGHRSVSWYQQTPGQGLQFLFEYFSETQRNKGNFPGRFSGRQFSNSRSEMNVSTLELGDSALYLCASSLDYQETQYFGPGTRLLVL.

This chain links TRBV29-1 with TRBJ2-1, with 8 bases matching TRBD1. CDR1 SQVTM and CDR2 ANQGSEA come from the germline V gene. This CDR3 is 14 amino acids long. V was pared by 7 bases and J by 0 bases, with 5 bases of the junction left unmatched. The CDR3 loop reads CSETQGASYNEQFF. The CDR3 region has the DNA TGCAGCGAGACCCAGGGGGCCTCCTACAATGAGCAGTTCTTC.

The J gene is TRBJ1-1, the V gene TRBV5-1, with 9 bases fitting TRBD1. The CDR3 is 15 residues long. Germline trimming cut 0 bases from V and 7 bases from J; bases unmatched to any gene: 7. CDR1 is SGHRS and CDR2 is YFSETQ in the germline V gene. In DNA form, the CDR3 reads TGCGCCAGCAGCTTGGGGGACAGGGATTGGGGTGAAGCTTTCTTT. Protein sequence: CASSLGDRDWGEAFF.

This rearrangement joins TRBV5-4 to TRBJ2-5; 7 bases align to TRBD2. V was clipped by 9 bases and J by 4 bases; unmatched bases: 12. CDR3 length: 14 residues. The germline V gene has CDR1 SGHNT and CDR2 YYREEE (reference sequence). The CDR3 DNA sequence: TGTGCCAATGGGAGGGTTAGGGAAGGAGAGACCCAGTACTTC. Its translation: CANGRVREGETQYF.

The chain uses TRBV7-2 and TRBJ2-1, with D unclear. CDR3 length equals 13 residues. Germline assignment: CDR1 SGHTA and CDR2 FQGNSA. Trimming left V 7 bases short and J 6 bases short, with 13 bases between. CDR3 bases: TGTGCCAGCACCCACGCCACGGGCAATGAGCAGTTCTTC. Its translation: CASTHATGNEQFF.

V and J are TRBV7-2 and TRBJ1-1; 8 nucleotides agree with TRBD1. With V trimmed by 4 bases and J by 5 bases, 6 bases remained unmatched. The CDR3 spans 14 residues. From germline, CDR1 is SGHTA and CDR2 FQGNSA. CDR3 residues: CASSSRQGRTEAFF. The DNA of the CDR3 is TGTGCCAGCAGCTCGCGACAGGGGCGAACTGAAGCTTTCTTT.

This chain joins TRBV6-5 and TRBJ2-3; D perhaps matches TRBD2 (6 bases). Germline-derived CDR1 and CDR2 are MNHEY and SVGAGI. This CDR3 has 15 residues. The ends were cut back, 7 bases at V and 4 bases at J, with 18 bases in the middle. CDR3 in DNA: TGTGCCAGCAAAGACGGGACTCTCAATGCAGATACGCAGTATTTT. Amino acids: CASKDGTLNADTQYF.

The rearrangement joins TRBV18 to TRBJ2-1; 12 nucleotides match TRBD2. In germline, CDR1 is KGHSH, CDR2 LQKENI. The ends lost 6 bases at V and 10 bases at J; junction bases unmatched: 7. The CDR3 has 14 residues. The chain's CDR3 is CASSPTSGSEEQFF. CDR3 nucleotide sequence: TGTGCCAGCTCCCCGACTAGCGGGAGTGAAGAGCAGTTCTTC.

V is TRBV18 and J is TRBJ2-5; TRBD1 aligns across 7 bases. The V gene end was trimmed by 4 bases and the J gene end by 3 bases; junction bases not matched to a gene: 8. The CDR3 is made up of 15 amino acids. Looked up from germline, CDR1 is KGHSH and CDR2 is LQKENI. The CDR3 DNA reads as TGTGCCAGCTCACGCCGGACCGACAGGGAAGAGACCCAGTACTTC. It encodes CASSRRTDREETQYF.

The genes are TRBV14 and TRBJ2-4, with 11 positions matching TRBD1. V lost 5 bases and J lost 8; bases outside the gene matches: 8. The CDR3 sequence is 15 residues long. The germline V gene has CDR1 SGHDN and CDR2 FVKESK. CDR3 in DNA: TGTGCCAGCAGCAGGGGGACAGGGGGTATAGACATTCAGTACTTC. Residues: CASSRGTGGIDIQYF.

The V and J genes are TRBV6-6 and TRBJ1-1; 8 nucleotides match TRBD1. The CDR3 length is 13 residues. Germline CDR1 MNHNY, CDR2 SVGAGI (reference sequence). The V gene end was trimmed by 6 bases and the J gene end by 5 bases; junction bases not matched to a gene: 5. Written as DNA, the CDR3 is TGTGCCAGCAGGCCGAGACAGGGGACTGAAGCTTTCTTT. It encodes CASRPRQGTEAFF.

This clone occurred once. This sequence joins TRBV18 and TRBJ2-1; TRBD2 aligns across 8 bases. Germline loops: CDR1 KGHSH, CDR2 LQKENI. With V trimmed by 6 bases and J by 4 bases, 11 bases remained unmatched. This CDR3 is built from 16 residues. CDR3: CASSPRVAGTYNEQFF. Here the CDR3 DNA reads TGTGCCAGCTCCCCGAGAGTAGCGGGGACTTACAATGAGCAGTTCTTC. The variable domain in full, completed from reference TRBV18 and TRBJ2-1, reads NAGVMQNPRHLVRRRGQEARLRCSPMKGHSHVYWYRQLPEEGLKFMVYLQKENIIDESGMPKERFSAEFPKEGPSILRIQQVVRGDSAAYFCASSPRVAGTYNEQFFGPGTRLTVL.

The chain is built from TRBV9 and TRBJ2-5; 11 bases are shared with TRBD2. Germline CDR1 is SGDLS and CDR2 is YYNGEE. V was pared by 4 bases and J by 5 bases, with 7 bases of the junction left unmatched. This CDR3 comprises 15 residues. CDR3 in amino acids: CASSPRPSGRETQYF. DNA for the CDR3: TGTGCCAGCAGCCCTCGGCCTAGCGGGAGGGAGACCCAGTACTTC.